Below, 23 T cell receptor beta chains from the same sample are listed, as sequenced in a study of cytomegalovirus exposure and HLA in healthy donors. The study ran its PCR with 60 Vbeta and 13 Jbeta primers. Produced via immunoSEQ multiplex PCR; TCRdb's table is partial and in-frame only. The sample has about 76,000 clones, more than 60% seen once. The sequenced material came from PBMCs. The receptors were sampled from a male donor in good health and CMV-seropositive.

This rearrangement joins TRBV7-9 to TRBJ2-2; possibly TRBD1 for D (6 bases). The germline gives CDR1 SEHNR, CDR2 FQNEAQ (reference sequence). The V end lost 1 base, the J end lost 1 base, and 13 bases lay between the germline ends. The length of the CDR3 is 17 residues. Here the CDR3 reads CASSLDWDTLNTGELFF. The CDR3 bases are TGTGCCAGCAGCTTAGATTGGGACACCTTGAACACCGGGGAGCTGTTTTTT.

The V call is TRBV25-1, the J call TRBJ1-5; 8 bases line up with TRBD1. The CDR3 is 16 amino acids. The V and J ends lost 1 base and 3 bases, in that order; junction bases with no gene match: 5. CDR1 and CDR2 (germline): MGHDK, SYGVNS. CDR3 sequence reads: CASSESTGGTNQPQHF. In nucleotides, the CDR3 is TGTGCCAGCAGTGAATCCACAGGGGGGACCAATCAGCCCCAGCATTTT.

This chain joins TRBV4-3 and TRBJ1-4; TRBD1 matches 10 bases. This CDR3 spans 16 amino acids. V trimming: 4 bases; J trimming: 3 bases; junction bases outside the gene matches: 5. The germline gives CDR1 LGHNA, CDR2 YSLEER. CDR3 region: CASSLDRGLANEKLFF. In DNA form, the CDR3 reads TGCGCCAGCAGCCTAGACAGGGGGCTCGCTAATGAAAAACTGTTTTTT.

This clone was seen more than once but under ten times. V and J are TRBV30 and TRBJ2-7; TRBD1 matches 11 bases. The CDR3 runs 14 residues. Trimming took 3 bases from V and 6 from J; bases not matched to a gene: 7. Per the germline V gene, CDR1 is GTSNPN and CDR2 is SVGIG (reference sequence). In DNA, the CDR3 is TGTGCCTGGAGCCTCGGGACAGGGGGTTTCGAGCAGTACTTC. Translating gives CAWSLGTGGFEQYF.

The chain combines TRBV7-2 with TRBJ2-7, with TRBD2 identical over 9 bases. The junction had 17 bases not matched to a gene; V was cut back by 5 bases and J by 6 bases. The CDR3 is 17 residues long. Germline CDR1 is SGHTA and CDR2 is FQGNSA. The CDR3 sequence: CASSKPPLAGPTSEQYF. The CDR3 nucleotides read TGTGCCAGCAGCAAGCCCCCTCTAGCGGGGCCAACCTCCGAGCAGTACTTC.

The CDR3 DNA reads TGTGCCAGCAGTTCCCAGGCAGGGGCGCGCGAGACCCAGTACTTC. It is translated as CASSSQAGARETQYF. The rearrangement uses TRBV28 and TRBJ2-5, with D maybe TRBD1 (6 bases). Trimming left V 4 bases short and J 5 bases short, with 17 bases between. The CDR3 has 15 residues. CDR1 is MDHEN, CDR2 SYDVKM, per germline.

CDR3 in DNA: TGTGCCAGCAGCACCGGGACTAGCGGGAGCGGTGAGCAGTTCTTC. This codes for CASSTGTSGSGEQFF. This chain connects TRBV11-2 to TRBJ2-1; TRBD2 agrees at 14 bases. The junction had 6 bases not matched to a gene; V was cut back by 5 bases and J by 9 bases. This CDR3 region has 15 residues. Germline CDR1 and CDR2: SGHAT and FQNNGV.

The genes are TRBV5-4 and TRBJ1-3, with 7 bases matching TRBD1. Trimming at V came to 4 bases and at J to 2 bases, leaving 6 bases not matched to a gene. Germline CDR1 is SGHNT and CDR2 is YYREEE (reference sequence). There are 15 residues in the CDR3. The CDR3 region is CASSGTGDAGNTIYF. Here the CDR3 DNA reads TGTGCCAGCAGCGGCACAGGGGATGCTGGAAACACCATATATTTT.

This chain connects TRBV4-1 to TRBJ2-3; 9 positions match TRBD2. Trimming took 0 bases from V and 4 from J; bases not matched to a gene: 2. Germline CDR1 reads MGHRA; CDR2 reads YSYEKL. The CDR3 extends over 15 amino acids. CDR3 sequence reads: CASSQERGGPDTQYF. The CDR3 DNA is TGCGCCAGCAGCCAAGAGCGGGGGGGCCCAGATACGCAGTATTTT.

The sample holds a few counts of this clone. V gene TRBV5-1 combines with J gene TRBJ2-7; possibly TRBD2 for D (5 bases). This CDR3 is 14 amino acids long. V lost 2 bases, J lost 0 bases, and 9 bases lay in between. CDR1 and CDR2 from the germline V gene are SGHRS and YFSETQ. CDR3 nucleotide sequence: TGCGCCAGCAGCTTTATAGCGAGCTCCTACGAGCAGTACTTC. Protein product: CASSFIASSYEQYF.

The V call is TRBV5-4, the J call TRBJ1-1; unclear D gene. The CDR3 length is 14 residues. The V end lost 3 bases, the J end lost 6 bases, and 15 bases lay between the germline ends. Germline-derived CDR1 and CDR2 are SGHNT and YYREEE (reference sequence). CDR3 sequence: CASSSDFGQSEAFF. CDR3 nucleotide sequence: TGTGCCAGCAGCTCCGATTTTGGGCAGTCTGAAGCTTTCTTT.

CDR3 sequence (DNA): TGTGCCAGCAGCCCCCCCGGCAGGGTTGGCTACACCTTC. It specifies CASSPPGRVGYTF. J is TRBJ1-2 and V is TRBV6-5; maybe TRBD1 (5 bases). Deletions cut 6 bases from V and 7 bases from J, with 15 bases between. The germline V gene encodes CDR1 MNHEY and CDR2 SVGAGI. CDR3 length: 13 amino acids.

The CDR3 DNA follows: TGCAGCGTCACAGGCACTGAAGCTTTCTTT. It codes for CSVTGTEAFF. The chain carries TRBV29-1 and TRBJ1-1; maybe TRBD1 (5 bases). From germline, CDR1 is SQVTM and CDR2 ANQGSEA. The V and J ends lost 6 bases and 4 bases respectively, with 6 bases between them. This CDR3 comprises 10 residues.

CDR3 in amino acids: CASSSRTGALSNTEAFF. The CDR3 DNA is TGTGCCAGCAGCTCTCGGACAGGAGCTCTGTCGAACACTGAAGCTTTCTTT. This rearrangement joins TRBV5-6 to TRBJ1-1; 7 nucleotides line up with TRBD1. V lost 3 bases to trimming and J lost 1 base; unmatched junction nucleotides: 12. Germline-derived CDR1 and CDR2 are SGHDT and YYEEEE. This CDR3 spans 17 amino acids.

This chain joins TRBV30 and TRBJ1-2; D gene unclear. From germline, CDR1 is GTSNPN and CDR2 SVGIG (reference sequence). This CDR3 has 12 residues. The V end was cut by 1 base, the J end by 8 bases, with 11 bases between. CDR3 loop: CAWSEWPLGYTF. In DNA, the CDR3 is TGTGCCTGGAGTGAGTGGCCCCTCGGCTACACCTTC.

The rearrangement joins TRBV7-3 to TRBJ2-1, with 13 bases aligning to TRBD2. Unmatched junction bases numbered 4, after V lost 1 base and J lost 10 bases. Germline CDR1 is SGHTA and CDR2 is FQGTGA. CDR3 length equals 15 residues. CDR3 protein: CASSLKLAGGQEQFF. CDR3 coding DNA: TGTGCCAGCAGCTTAAAACTAGCGGGGGGGCAAGAGCAGTTCTTC.

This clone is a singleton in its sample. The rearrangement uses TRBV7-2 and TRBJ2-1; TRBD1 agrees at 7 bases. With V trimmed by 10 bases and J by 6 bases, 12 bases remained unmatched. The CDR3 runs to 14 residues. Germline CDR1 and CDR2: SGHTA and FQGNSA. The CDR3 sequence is CATSPGQASNEQFF. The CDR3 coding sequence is TGTGCCACCTCCCCCGGACAGGCCTCCAATGAGCAGTTCTTC.

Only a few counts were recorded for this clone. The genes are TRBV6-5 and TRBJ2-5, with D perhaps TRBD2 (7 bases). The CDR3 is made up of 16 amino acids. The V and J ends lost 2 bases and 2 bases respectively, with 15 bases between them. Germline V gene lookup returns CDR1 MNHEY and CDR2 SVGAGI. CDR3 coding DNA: TGTGCCAGCAGTTACGCTCGCAGGGGAGGGCAAGAGACCCAGTACTTC. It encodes CASSYARRGGQETQYF.

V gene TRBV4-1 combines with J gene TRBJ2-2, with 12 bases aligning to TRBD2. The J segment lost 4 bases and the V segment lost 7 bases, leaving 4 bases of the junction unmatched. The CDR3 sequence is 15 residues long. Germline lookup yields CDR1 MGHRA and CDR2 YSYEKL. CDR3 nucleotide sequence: TGCGCCAGCAACCCGGGACTAGCGGGCACCGGGGAGCTGTTTTTT. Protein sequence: CASNPGLAGTGELFF.

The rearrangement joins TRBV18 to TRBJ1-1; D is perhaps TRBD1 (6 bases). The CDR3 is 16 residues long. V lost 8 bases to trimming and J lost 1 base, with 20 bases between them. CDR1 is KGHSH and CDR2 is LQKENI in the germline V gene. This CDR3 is CASDSGGGRENTEAFF. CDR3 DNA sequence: TGTGCCAGCGACTCGGGTGGGGGCAGGGAGAACACTGAAGCTTTCTTT.

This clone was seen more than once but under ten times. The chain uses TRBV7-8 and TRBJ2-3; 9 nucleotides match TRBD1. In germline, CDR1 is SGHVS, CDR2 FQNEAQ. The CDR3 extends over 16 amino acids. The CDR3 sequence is CESSGNDRGSTDTQYF. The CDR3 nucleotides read TGTGAGAGCAGCGGCAACGACAGGGGGTCCACAGATACGCAGTATTTT.

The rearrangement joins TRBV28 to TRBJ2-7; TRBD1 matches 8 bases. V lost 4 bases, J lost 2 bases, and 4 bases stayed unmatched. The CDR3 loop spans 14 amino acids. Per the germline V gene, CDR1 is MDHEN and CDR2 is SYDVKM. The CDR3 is CASSWTGSAYEQYF. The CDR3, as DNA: TGTGCCAGCAGTTGGACAGGGTCAGCCTACGAGCAGTACTTC.

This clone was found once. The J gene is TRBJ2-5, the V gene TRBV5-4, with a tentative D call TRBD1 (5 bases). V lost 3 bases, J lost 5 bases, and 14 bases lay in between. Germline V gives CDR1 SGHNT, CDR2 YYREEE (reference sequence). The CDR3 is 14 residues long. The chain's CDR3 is CASSSPVDKETQYF. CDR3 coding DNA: TGTGCCAGCAGCTCCCCGGTGGACAAGGAGACCCAGTACTTC.